This T cell receptor beta chain is from a study of blood T cell repertoires in COVID-19 (dated by TCRdb to 2018 to 2020). Regarding the complete study: Samples from collaborators originated in the United States, Italy and Spain and spanned both the acute and convalescent phases of COVID-19. The prospective study material was composed of cDNA or gDNA derived from T cells, B-cell-depleted T cells, or PBMCs. The dataset comprised deeply sampled blood TCRbeta repertoires from subjects exposed to, actively infected with, or recovered from COVID-19. A freely available public database, intended as a resource for researchers studying the immune response to SARS-CoV-2, is where the repertoires were released. Samples were obtained from the ongoing ImmuneRACE study (first 160 participants) and from 1,254 subjects provided by 6 global collaborators. The sample metadata nearly always contained a de-identified subject ID, COVID-19 status, age in years and sex. Where available, HLA class I and class II types were obtained from metadata supplied by the sample provider rather than from assay-based typing.

Results and caveats for the whole study, not just this receptor: How much clinical and demographic metadata was included differed by source and by participant, and the metadata was provided uncurated.

The immunoSEQ Assay, a bias-controlled multiplex PCR, was used to amplify TCRbeta CDR3 regions from genomic DNA. Under the source paper's analysis protocol: The number of nucleated cells in each sample was estimated by amplification of reference gene primers within the assay. To quantify the absolute abundance of each unique TCRbeta CDR3 rearrangement, sequence reads were collapsed and filtered. For each sample, productive Simpson clonality was calculated as the square root of Simpson's diversity index across productive rearrangements. TCRdb limited this immuneACCESS table to in-frame rearrangements with V and J called. A share of clones is missing; checked studies link under half to unresolved V genes, and the rest is unexplained. D and trimming were read from the DNA, whereas the V and J calls and clone size are those reported in that table. The sample contains some 140,000 clones, 75% to 90% of them found a single time. The leading ten clones occupy approximately 4.3% of the sample.

The CDR3 starts with the cysteine, ends with the phenylalanine, and has 14 residues. Only CDR3 DNA remains: 42 bases, in frame from the first base. At the junction V is shortened by 4 bases and J by 0 bases, with 10 bases in between. The CDR1 and CDR2 encoded by the germline V gene (reference sequence) are GTSNPN and SVGIG. Collaborating institutions collected whole blood in K2EDTA tubes following their own protocols. Collaborator samples were shipped for TCRbeta analysis as frozen whole blood, isolated PBMCs, or DNA extracted from either sample type. On this clone: Its antigen remains unidentified. Base qualities are not at hand, and no much larger clone is one base apart.

The receptor comes from a human donor in a cohort sampled during active COVID-19. Material: peripheral blood. This receptor chain uses TRBV30 and TRBJ2-4; a confident D gene designation cannot be given. At the DNA level, the sequence is TGTGCCTGGACGGCTGGGCGAGCCAAAAACATTCAGTACTTC. Its protein is CAWTAGRAKNIQYF. Full variable domain (CDR3 extended with the reference TRBV30 and TRBJ2-4 proteins): SQTIHQWPATLVQPVGSPLSLECTVEGTSNPNLYWYRQAAGRGLQLLFYSVGIGQISSEVPQNLSASRPQDRQFILSSKKLLLSDSGFYLCAWTAGRAKNIQYFGAGTRLSVL.